This T cell receptor (beta chain) was sequenced for a study of T cells in Graves' hyperthyroidism and ophthalmopathy. V trimming: 4 bases; J trimming: 7 bases; junction bases outside the gene matches: 9. The CDR3 is 14 residues long. The germline gives CDR1 LGHNA, CDR2 YNFKEQ. Criteria for exclusion of patients were uncontrolled infection, other autoimmune disease, pregnancy or lactation. The PBMCs had their origin in roughly 9.8 ml of fresh peripheral blood. This clonotype has just a few counts. The TCR beta CDR3 regions underwent amplification using RNA transcripts as the source. TCR CDR3 regions were first amplified by RT-PCR with HTBI primers. TCRdb independently ran MiXCR on the multiplex PCR reads; one entry per CDR3 protein. The sample carries some 320,000 distinct CDR3 sequences, approximately 15% recorded once.

This clonotype was sampled from a woman aged 40 to 50 with Graves' ophthalmopathy. The specimen was blood. This rearrangement joins TRBV4-2 to TRBJ2-7, with 8 bases fitting TRBD2. The DNA of the CDR3 is TGTGCCAGCAGCCCTGAAGCGGGAGTGGCAGAGCAGTACTTC. Translating gives CASSPEAGVAEQYF.